This TCR beta chain was identified in a study of shared clonotypes between healthy human individuals. Original analysis: ImmunoSEQ only sent back junction sequences with no quality scores, so filtering was done differently. TCRdb's table, derived via immunoSEQ multiplex PCR, lists solely in-frame clones and lacks some. Clonal size and the V and J genes are those of that table, whereas D and trimming came from the DNA. The repertoire holds some 2,500,000 clones, with approximately 93% as singletons. From germline, CDR1 is MDHEN and CDR2 SYDVKM. Trimming removed 5 bases from V and 6 bases from J, with 22 bases in between. This CDR3 has 16 amino acids.

This clonotype originated in a man younger than 30 in good health. Some clones in this sample may be carry-over from other donors' samples. Sequencing was done on a sample of naive CD4+ T cells from PBMCs. Sample subset: CD45RA+ positively selected. The rearrangement links TRBV28 to TRBJ1-2; perhaps TRBD1 as D (6 bases). The CDR3 DNA follows: TGTGCCAGCAGTGTAGGAACAGGGATAAGGGGTCATGGCTACACCTTC. Its protein product is CASSVGTGIRGHGYTF.